These 30 T cell receptor beta chains came from one sample sequenced in a study of T cells in localized non-small cell lung cancer. Profiling relied on immunoSEQ multiplex PCR, and the TCRdb table lists in-frame clones only, not all of them. The sample has about 70,000 clones, 65% to 85% seen once. The source was peripheral blood, collected before any cancer treatment. Receptors were obtained from a female donor over 55 with stage I lung adenocarcinoma.

The chain is built from TRBV4-1 and TRBJ2-3, with 14 bases matching TRBD2. The CDR3 is 19 residues long. V shed 3 bases and J 5 bases; nucleotides not matched to a gene: 13. Germline-derived CDR1 and CDR2 are MGHRA and YSYEKL. Written as DNA, the CDR3 is TGCGCCAGCAGCCAGACTAGCGGGAGGGCCGTCTCTTTTAGAGATACGCAGTATTTT. Translation gives CASSQTSGRAVSFRDTQYF.

The V gene is TRBV6-6, the J gene TRBJ2-7; D is undetermined. The CDR3 sequence is 12 residues long. CDR1 is MNHNY, CDR2 SVGAGI, per germline (reference sequence). V was cut by 0 bases and J by 6 bases, with 6 bases left in between. This CDR3 reads CASSYSRIEQYF. As DNA, the CDR3 is TGTGCCAGCAGTTACTCGAGAATCGAGCAGTACTTC.

The CDR3 region is CASSPSGAGGQGADGYTF. As DNA, the CDR3 is TGTGCCAGCTCACCAAGTGGGGCAGGCGGACAGGGGGCTGATGGCTACACCTTC. This chain links TRBV18 with TRBJ1-2; the match to TRBD1 covers 11 bases. The germline V gene has CDR1 KGHSH and CDR2 LQKENI. The CDR3 is 18 amino acids. Trimming took 2 bases from V and 6 from J; bases not matched to a gene: 14.

Concerning this clone: Other DNA variants within this sample encode the same CDR3. The chain carries TRBV5-1 and TRBJ2-5, with 10 bases aligning to TRBD1. Per the germline V gene, CDR1 is SGHRS and CDR2 is YFSETQ. This CDR3 is built from 15 residues. The junction had 1 base not matched to a gene; V was cut back by 1 base and J by 1 base. The CDR3 reads CASSLRTGGQETQYF. CDR3 sequence (DNA): TGCGCCAGCAGCTTGCGGACAGGGGGCCAAGAGACCCAGTACTTC.

The CDR3 is CASAARGAHNKETQYF. The CDR3 bases are TGTGCCAGCGCAGCTCGGGGGGCGCATAATAAAGAGACCCAGTACTTC. J is TRBJ2-5 and V is TRBV7-2, with TRBD2 as a possible D gene (7 bases). There are 16 residues in the CDR3. Germline V gene data show CDR1 as SGHTA and CDR2 as FQGNSA. The V end lost 8 bases, the J end lost 3 bases, and 22 bases lay between the germline ends.

The chain links TRBV7-9 to TRBJ2-5; 11 bases line up with TRBD2. The germline CDR1 and CDR2 sequences are SEHNR and FQNEAQ (reference sequence). This CDR3 is built from 15 residues. V gave up 8 bases and J gave up 4 bases; unmatched junction bases: 9. The CDR3 DNA reads TGTGCCAGCGGACCAACTAGCGGGGGATTAGAGACCCAGTACTTC. This encodes CASGPTSGGLETQYF. The entire variable domain, with the rest obtained from reference TRBV7-9 and TRBJ2-5, is as follows: DTGVSQNPRHKITKRGQNVTFRCDPISEHNRLYWYRQTLGQGPEFLTYFQNEAQLEKSRLLSDRFSAERPKGSFSTLEIQRTEQGDSAMYLCASGPTSGGLETQYFGPGTRLLVL.

This clone occurred a few times. This chain uses TRBV5-8 with TRBJ1-2; D unclear. This CDR3 spans 13 amino acids. Trimming removed 4 bases from V and 1 base from J, with 8 bases in between. Per the germline V gene, CDR1 is SGHTS and CDR2 is YDEGEE. The CDR3 region has the DNA TGTGCCAGCAGCAGATTAAATAACTATGGCTACACCTTC. It yields the protein CASSRLNNYGYTF.

The chain uses TRBV5-1 and TRBJ2-3; 7 bases line up with TRBD2. V lost 7 bases, J lost 2 bases, and 10 bases stayed unmatched. This CDR3 is 15 amino acids long. Germline values: CDR1 SGHRS, CDR2 YFSETQ. In DNA form, the CDR3 reads TGCGCCAGCGCCCTGGGGGGGAGCTACACAGATACGCAGTATTTT. As protein: CASALGGSYTDTQYF.

The rearrangement joins TRBV2 to TRBJ2-1; D remains unclear. Per germline, CDR1 SNHLY and CDR2 FYNNEI. The CDR3 contains 11 residues. The V end was cut by 5 bases, the J end by 6 bases, with 5 bases between. The CDR3 DNA is TGTGCCAGCAGTAAAGGCAATGAGCAGTTCTTC. Protein sequence: CASSKGNEQFF. Full variable domain (missing parts from reference TRBV2 and TRBJ2-1): EPEVTQTPSHQVTQMGQEVILRCVPISNHLYFYWYRQILGQKVEFLVSFYNNEISEKSEIFDDQFSVERPDGSNFTLKIRSTKLEDSAMYFCASSKGNEQFFGPGTRLTVL.

V and J are TRBV7-2 and TRBJ2-2; the D call may be TRBD1 or TRBD2 (5 bases each). The germline V gene encodes CDR1 SGHTA and CDR2 FQGNSA. V shed 2 bases and J shed 5 bases, with 12 bases lying between them. This CDR3 spans 15 amino acids. The CDR3 here is CASSLMGRATGELFF. Here the CDR3 DNA reads TGTGCCAGCAGCTTAATGGGACGAGCGACCGGGGAGCTGTTTTTT.

This clone has just a few counts. J is TRBJ1-1 and V is TRBV4-2; D perhaps matches TRBD1 (6 bases). With 2 bases removed from V and 6 bases from J, the gap between germline ends came to 16 bases. Germline CDR1 reads LGHNA; CDR2 reads YNFKEQ. This CDR3 has 15 amino acids. This CDR3 is CASSQYGAGDPEAFF. In nucleotides, the CDR3 is TGTGCCAGCAGCCAATACGGGGCAGGGGACCCTGAAGCTTTCTTT.

The table lists this clone with a count of one. The chain joins TRBV10-2 to TRBJ1-6; D is perhaps TRBD1 (6 bases). The V gene lost 4 bases and the J gene lost 2 bases, with 9 bases spanning the gap. The CDR3 covers 15 residues. In germline, CDR1 is WSHSY, CDR2 SAAADI. The CDR3 sequence is CASSVGGTYNSPLHF. In nucleotides, the CDR3 is TGCGCCAGCAGTGTAGGGGGGACCTATAATTCACCCCTCCACTTT.

This clone was recorded only once. This sequence joins TRBV4-1 and TRBJ1-2, with TRBD1 matching 7 bases. Germline V gene lookup returns CDR1 MGHRA and CDR2 YSYEKL. V lost 3 bases to trimming and J lost 4 bases; unmatched junction nucleotides: 8. The CDR3 runs to 15 residues. This chain's CDR3 is CASSQPGTEIYGYTF. Here the CDR3 DNA reads TGCGCCAGCAGCCAGCCCGGGACAGAGATCTATGGCTACACCTTC.

This clone was detected a few times. The CDR3, as DNA: TGTGCCAGCAGGTGGAGGACAGGGGCTAATGAAAAACTGTTTTTT. As protein: CASRWRTGANEKLFF. This chain uses TRBV5-8 with TRBJ1-4, with 9 bases lining up with TRBD1. V trimming: 5 bases; J trimming: 3 bases; junction bases outside the gene matches: 5. The CDR3 covers 15 residues. Looked up from germline, CDR1 is SGHTS and CDR2 is YDEGEE.

The chain links TRBV27 to TRBJ1-6; D is unresolved. The ends were cut back, 2 bases at V and 7 bases at J, with 12 bases in the middle. Germline V gene sequence: CDR1 MNHEY, CDR2 SMNVEV (reference sequence). The CDR3 runs to 15 residues. Written as DNA, the CDR3 is TGTGCCAGCAGTTTAAGGTGGGGTGGCAATTCACCCCTCCACTTT. This translates into CASSLRWGGNSPLHF.

The chain joins TRBV28 to TRBJ1-1; possibly TRBD1 for D (6 bases). The V gene's germline CDR1 is MDHEN and CDR2 SYDVKM. V lost 2 bases and J lost 6, with 7 bases in between. CDR3 length: 12 residues. CDR3 region: CASSLRTAEAFF. CDR3 nucleotide sequence: TGTGCCAGCAGTTTAAGGACAGCTGAAGCTTTCTTT.

V and J are TRBV7-3 and TRBJ2-6; no definite D call. This CDR3 comprises 14 residues. Germline CDR1 and CDR2: SGHTA and FQGTGA. The V gene lost 4 bases and the J gene lost 1 base, with 5 bases spanning the gap. The CDR3 coding sequence is TGTGCCAGCAGCTCGACATCTGGGGCCAACGTCCTGACTTTC. This gives the protein CASSSTSGANVLTF.

This clone showed up just a few times. The V call is TRBV18, the J call TRBJ1-1; possible D gene TRBD1, 5 bases. V was pared by 3 bases and J by 4 bases, with 9 bases between. There are 13 residues in the CDR3. The germline gives CDR1 KGHSH, CDR2 LQKENI. Written as DNA, the CDR3 is TGTGCCAGCTCACCGCAGGGCGTCACTGAAGCTTTCTTT. It translates to CASSPQGVTEAFF.

The chain employs TRBV6-5 and TRBJ2-5; possible D gene TRBD2, 6 bases. With 0 bases removed from V and 9 bases from J, the gap between germline ends came to 8 bases. Per germline, CDR1 MNHEY and CDR2 SVGAGI. This CDR3 spans 12 amino acids. CDR3 region: CASSYSGLPQYF. The CDR3 DNA reads as TGTGCCAGCAGTTACTCGGGACTCCCCCAGTACTTC.

V gene TRBV10-1 combines with J gene TRBJ1-1; D gene uncertain. V was cut by 6 bases and J by 5 bases, with 19 bases left in between. Germline CDR1 WNHNN, CDR2 SYGVQD (reference sequence). The CDR3 covers 15 residues. The CDR3 DNA reads as TGCGCCAGCAGAGACACCGACTCCCCGGGGACTGAAGCTTTCTTT. This encodes CASRDTDSPGTEAFF.

The rearrangement joins TRBV27 to TRBJ2-5; 9 nucleotides agree with TRBD2. V gave up 1 base and J gave up 4 bases; unmatched junction bases: 7. The CDR3 is 16 amino acids. The V gene's germline CDR1 is MNHEY and CDR2 SMNVEV (reference sequence). The CDR3 protein is CASSLYGGGAPETQYF. CDR3 bases: TGTGCCAGCAGTTTATATGGCGGGGGGGCCCCAGAGACCCAGTACTTC.

The rearrangement links TRBV7-2 to TRBJ1-6; no reliable D call. The length of the CDR3 is 15 residues. With 3 bases removed from V and 7 bases from J, the gap between germline ends came to 13 bases. Germline CDR1 and CDR2: SGHTA and FQGNSA. The CDR3 region has the DNA TGTGCCAGCAGCTTTCTGGACGGTTCGAATTCACCCCTCCACTTT. As protein: CASSFLDGSNSPLHF.

This clone was seen a single time. J is TRBJ1-6 and V is TRBV6-5; 7 nucleotides line up with TRBD1. This CDR3 contains 14 residues. Germline-derived CDR1 and CDR2 are MNHEY and SVGAGI. The V and J ends lost 6 bases and 6 bases, in that order; junction bases with no gene match: 5. The CDR3 nucleotides read TGTGCCAGCAGCGTGACAGGGACTAATTCACCCCTCCACTTT. This sequence encodes CASSVTGTNSPLHF.

The V and J genes are TRBV11-2 and TRBJ1-4, with TRBD1 identical over 9 bases. CDR3 length equals 15 residues. Germline V lookup: CDR1 SGHAT, CDR2 FQNNGV. The J segment lost 7 bases and the V segment lost 4 bases, leaving 7 bases of the junction unmatched. In DNA, the CDR3 is TGTGCCAGCAGCTCGTCCCGGGACAGGGCTGAAAAACTGTTTTTT. Translation: CASSSSRDRAEKLFF.

The chain joins TRBV6-6 to TRBJ2-2, with TRBD2 matching over 16 bases. With 6 bases clipped from V and 7 bases from J, the junction kept 5 bases outside the gene matches. The CDR3 spans 16 residues. Germline V lookup: CDR1 MNHNY, CDR2 SVGAGI (reference sequence). The CDR3 bases are TGTGCCAGCAGCTGGGGACTAGCGGGAGGGAACGGGGAGCTGTTTTTT. Amino acids: CASSWGLAGGNGELFF.

In this sample, this clone turned up once. The chain links TRBV7-6 to TRBJ2-3, with 13 bases aligning to TRBD2. Looked up from germline, CDR1 is SGHVS and CDR2 is FNYEAQ. Trimming at V came to 5 bases and at J to 6 bases, leaving 8 bases not matched to a gene. The CDR3 consists of 16 residues. CDR3 region: CASSIGLAGEADTQYF. The CDR3 bases are TGTGCCAGCAGCATCGGACTAGCGGGAGAAGCCGATACGCAGTATTTT. Full variable domain (rest looked up from reference TRBV7-6 and TRBJ2-3): GAGVSQSPRYKVTKRGQDVALRCDPISGHVSLYWYRQALGQGPEFLTYFNYEAQQDKSGLPNDRFSAERPEGSISTLTIQRTEQRDSAMYRCASSIGLAGEADTQYFGPGTRLTVL.

V and J are TRBV5-5 and TRBJ2-2; unclear D gene. V dropped 0 bases and J dropped 7 bases, with 10 bases sitting between them. Germline V gene sequence: CDR1 SGHKS, CDR2 YYEKEE (reference sequence). This CDR3 contains 14 residues. The CDR3 DNA is TGTGCCAGCAGCTTGGCCGGACCAGACGGGGAGCTGTTTTTT. Amino acids: CASSLAGPDGELFF.

The chain employs TRBV5-6 and TRBJ1-1, with D uncertain. The ends were cut back, 0 bases at V and 5 bases at J, with 20 bases in the middle. The CDR3 is made up of 17 amino acids. The germline CDR1 and CDR2 sequences are SGHDT and YYEEEE. CDR3 in amino acids: CASSLAYGEETGTEAFF. For the CDR3, the DNA is TGTGCCAGCAGCTTGGCCTATGGTGAGGAAACGGGGACTGAAGCTTTCTTT. Full variable domain (missing parts from reference TRBV5-6 and TRBJ1-1): DAGVTQSPTHLIKTRGQQVTLRCSPKSGHDTVSWYQQALGQGPQFIFQYYEEEERQRGNFPDRFSGHQFPNYSSELNVNALLLGDSALYLCASSLAYGEETGTEAFFGQGTRLTVV.

The chain uses TRBV7-2 and TRBJ2-1, with D hard to call. CDR1 is SGHTA and CDR2 is FQGNSA in the germline V gene. This CDR3 is 13 amino acids long. Deletions cut 3 bases from V and 6 bases from J, with 9 bases between. The CDR3 DNA reads as TGTGCCAGCAGCTTTCCCTGGAGCAATGAGCAGTTCTTC. This sequence encodes CASSFPWSNEQFF. The full variable domain, rest sourced from reference TRBV7-2 and TRBJ2-1, is GAGVSQSPSNKVTEKGKDVELRCDPISGHTALYWYRQSLGQGLEFLIYFQGNSAPDKSGLPSDRFSAERTGGSVSTLTIQRTQQEDSAVYLCASSFPWSNEQFFGPGTRLTVL.

The chain carries TRBV5-8 and TRBJ2-7; no firm D call. This CDR3 comprises 15 residues. V shed 0 bases and J shed 0 bases, with 10 bases lying between them. In germline, CDR1 is SGHTS, CDR2 YDEGEE. CDR3 in DNA: TGTGCCAGCAGCTTGGGGTGGGCAGACTCCTACGAGCAGTACTTC. Translation: CASSLGWADSYEQYF.